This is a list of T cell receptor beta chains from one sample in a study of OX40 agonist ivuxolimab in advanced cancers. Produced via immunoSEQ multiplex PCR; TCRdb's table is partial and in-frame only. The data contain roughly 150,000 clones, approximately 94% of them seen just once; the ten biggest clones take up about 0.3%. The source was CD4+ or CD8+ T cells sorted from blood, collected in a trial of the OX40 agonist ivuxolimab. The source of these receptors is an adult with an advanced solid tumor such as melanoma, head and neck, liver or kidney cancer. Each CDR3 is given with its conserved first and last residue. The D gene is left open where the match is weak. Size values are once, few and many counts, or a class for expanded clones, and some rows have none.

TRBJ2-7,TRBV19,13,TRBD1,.,TGTGCCACACAGGGGGCTGGATTTTACGAGCAGTACTTC,CATQGAGFYEQYF
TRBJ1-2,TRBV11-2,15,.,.,TGTGCCAGCAGCTTAGGTGGGGGGCAAATCTATGGCTACACCTTC,CASSLGGGQIYGYTF
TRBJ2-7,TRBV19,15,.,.,TGTGCCAGTAGTATAGGCACTACCAGCGGGTACGAGCAGTACTTC,CASSIGTTSGYEQYF
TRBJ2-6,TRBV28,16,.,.,TGTGCCAGCGGTTGGCGGGGTGTAATTGGGGCCAACGTCCTGACTTTC,CASGWRGVIGANVLTF
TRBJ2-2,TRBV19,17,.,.,TGTGCCAGTACCGCACAACCGGGACACTACCTGACCGGGGAGCTGTTTTTT,CASTAQPGHYLTGELFF
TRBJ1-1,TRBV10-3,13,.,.,TGTGCCATCAGTGACAGGGGGAACACTGAAGCTTTCTTT,CAISDRGNTEAFF
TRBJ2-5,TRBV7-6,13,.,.,TGTGCCAGCAGTTTGAGGCCAGGAGGGGACCAGTACTTC,CASSLRPGGDQYF
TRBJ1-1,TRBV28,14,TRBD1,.,TGTGCCAGCAGCTTAACAGGGGGCAACACTGAAGCTTTCTTT,CASSLTGGNTEAFF
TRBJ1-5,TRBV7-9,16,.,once,TGTGCCAGCAGCTTAGTAGGGGGACGGTACAATCAGCCCCAGCATTTT,CASSLVGGRYNQPQHF
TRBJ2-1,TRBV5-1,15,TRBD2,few,TGCGCCAGCAGCTTGCCTAGCGGGGGCGGGAATGAGCAGTTCTTC,CASSLPSGGGNEQFF
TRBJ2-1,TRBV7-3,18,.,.,TGTGCCAGCAGCTCTCTAGGGGCCACTAGCAGGTGGAGGAATGAGCAGTTCTTC,CASSSLGATSRWRNEQFF
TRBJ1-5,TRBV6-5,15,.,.,TGTGCCAGCAGTTACTCCGGGACAAAGCATCAGCCCCAGCATTTT,CASSYSGTKHQPQHF
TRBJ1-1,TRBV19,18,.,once,TGTGCCAGTATAATAGGGGGGAGGGGACCCAAAAAAGTGACTGAAGCTTTCTTT,CASIIGGRGPKKVTEAFF
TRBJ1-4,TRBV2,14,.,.,TGTGCCAGCAGAGGAGGACAGTATAATGAAAAACTGTTTTTT,CASRGGQYNEKLFF
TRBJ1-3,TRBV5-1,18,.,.,TGCGCCAGCAGCCCCGGTCCCCGGGTTGGGATCTCTGGAAACACCATATATTTT,CASSPGPRVGISGNTIYF
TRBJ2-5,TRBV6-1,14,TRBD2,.,TGTGCCAGCAGTGGGGGACTAGCTGGCGAGACCCAGTACTTC,CASSGGLAGETQYF
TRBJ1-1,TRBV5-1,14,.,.,TGCGCCAGCAGCTTGGCCCGGACTAACACTGAAGCTTTCTTT,CASSLARTNTEAFF
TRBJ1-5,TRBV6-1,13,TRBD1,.,TGTGCCAGCAAGGGACAGAGCAATCAGCCCCAGCATTTT,CASKGQSNQPQHF
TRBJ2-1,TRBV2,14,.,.,TGTGCCAGCAGTGAGGGACTGCCGGGGAATGAGCAGTTCTTC,CASSEGLPGNEQFF
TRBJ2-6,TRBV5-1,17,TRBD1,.,TGCGCCAGCACGTGGGCAGGGGGATCTCCTGGGGCCAACGTCCTGACTTTC,CASTWAGGSPGANVLTF
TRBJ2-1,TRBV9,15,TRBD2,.,TGTGCCAGCAGCCCCAGGCTAGCGGGTTACAATGAGCAGTTCTTC,CASSPRLAGYNEQFF
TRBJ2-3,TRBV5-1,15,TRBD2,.,TGCGCCAGCAGCTCTAGCGGGAGGGCCCCAGATACGCAGTATTTT,CASSSSGRAPDTQYF
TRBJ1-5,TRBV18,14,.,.,TGTGCCAGCTCGCCCGGGACACAGAATCAGCCCCAGCATTTT,CASSPGTQNQPQHF
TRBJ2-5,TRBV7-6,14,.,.,TGTGCCAGCAGTTCAGCCACAGGGCGGGAGACCCAGTACTTC,CASSSATGRETQYF
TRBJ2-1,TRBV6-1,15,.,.,TGTGCCAGCAGTCGGGGTCGGGGGGCCGGTAATGAGCAGTTCTTC,CASSRGRGAGNEQFF
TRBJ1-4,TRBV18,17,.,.,TGTGCCAGCTCATATGGATCGGGGGGCGCACGGAATGAAAAACTGTTTTTT,CASSYGSGGARNEKLFF
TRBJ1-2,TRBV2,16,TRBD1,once,TGTGCCAGCAGTGAGGGGGAGCCGGGACAGGGGTATGGCTACACCTTC,CASSEGEPGQGYGYTF
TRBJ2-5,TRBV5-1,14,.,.,TGCGCCAGCAGCTTGGGTCCAGGAAAAGAGACCCAGTACTTC,CASSLGPGKETQYF
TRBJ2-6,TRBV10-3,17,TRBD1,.,TGTGCCATCAGGGGACCGGGACAGGGTATCGGGGCCAACGTCCTGACTTTC,CAIRGPGQGIGANVLTF
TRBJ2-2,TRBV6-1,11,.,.,TGTGCCAGCAGGAGAGCCGGGGAGCTGTTTTTT,CASRRAGELFF
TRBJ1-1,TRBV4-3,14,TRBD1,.,TGCGCCAGCAGCCCGGACAGGGTGGGAACTGAAGCTTTCTTT,CASSPDRVGTEAFF
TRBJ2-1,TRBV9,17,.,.,TGTGCCAGCAGCGCGGCGGTGGGACATACTCTCTACAATGAGCAGTTCTTC,CASSAAVGHTLYNEQFF
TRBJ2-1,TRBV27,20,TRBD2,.,TGTGCCAGCAGTCTCCCGCGGGGGGCCACTACGAGCAGCTCCTACAATGAGCAGTTCTTC,CASSLPRGATTSSSYNEQFF
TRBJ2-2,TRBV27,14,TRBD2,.,TGTGCCAGCACTTTTAGCGGGAGCCCCGGGGAGCTGTTTTTT,CASTFSGSPGELFF
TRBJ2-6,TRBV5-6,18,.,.,TGTGCCAGCAGGGCTTGGCAGAGGGGGTTTTCTGGGGCCAACGTCCTGACTTTC,CASRAWQRGFSGANVLTF
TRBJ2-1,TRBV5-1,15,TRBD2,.,TGCGCCAGCAGCTTTAGACTAGCGGGGTACAATGAGCAGTTCTTC,CASSFRLAGYNEQFF
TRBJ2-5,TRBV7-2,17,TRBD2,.,TGTGCCAGCAGCTTAGCGTTGGTAGCGGGGGGGCCGGAGACCCAGTACTTC,CASSLALVAGGPETQYF
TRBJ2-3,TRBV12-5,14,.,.,TGTGCTAGTGGTTTCCCTTTGAGCACAGATACGCAGTATTTT,CASGFPLSTDTQYF
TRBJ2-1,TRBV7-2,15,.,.,TGTGCCAGCAGCCGGGACCGAAACTCCTACAATGAGCAGTTCTTC,CASSRDRNSYNEQFF
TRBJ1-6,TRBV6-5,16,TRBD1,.,TGTGCCAGCAGTTACGGGACAGGGGTCACCGCTTCACCCCTCCACTTT,CASSYGTGVTASPLHF